This TCR beta chain was obtained from a study of T cells after yellow fever vaccination. Template switching with 5'RACE generated the TCR cDNA and added a universal primer site and UMIs. MiXCR was run by TCRdb on the 5' RACE reads, yielding one entry per CDR3 protein. The table has 60,000 to 75,000 distinct CDR3 sequences, less than 8.5% seen once. Deletions cut 0 bases from V and 3 bases from J, with 24 bases between. Germline V gene data show CDR1 as SGHRS and CDR2 as YFSETQ. The CDR3 contains 19 residues. The clonotype originates from a man aged 18 to 30 who received the YFV17D yellow fever vaccine. V and J are TRBV5-1 and TRBJ1-1, with D perhaps TRBD1 (5 bases). Sequenced material: CD8+ T cells sorted from PBMCs, taken around 45 days after the first yellow fever vaccination. The CDR3 reads CASSLDYSRPGRTDTEAFF. CDR3 bases: TGCGCCAGCAGCTTGGACTACTCCCGACCGGGACGAACAGACACTGAAGCTTTCTTT.